The present entry profiles one TCR beta chain with its context. Its antigen is as yet unknown. These data belong to a study of cytomegalovirus exposure and HLA in healthy donors. The wider study: There were 85 million or so unique TCRs (from HLA-typed donors) in an early data release. Study observations and caveats: In an earlier analysis, productive rearrangement rates for most beta V segments clustered near 87% or 30%. Three of the chains that were CMV-associated were confirmed in vitro to be specific for CMV antigens. Common viral pathogens seemed, in a later analysis, to connect with several of the most significant clusters.

Primers: 60 Vbeta forward and 13 Jbeta reverse. Clones were read by immunoSEQ multiplex PCR, and TCRdb kept only the in-frame ones, dropping some. The sample gives over 150,000 clones, around 80% of which show up once; 4.8% is in the top ten. The CDR3 runs 15 residues. V gave up 7 bases and J gave up 4 bases, with 17 bases separating them. Germline assignment: CDR1 MNHNS and CDR2 SASEGT. The J gene is TRBJ2-1, the V gene TRBV6-1; D possibly corresponds to TRBD2 (5 bases). The receptor's source is a man between 18 and 29 years old in good health and CMV-seronegative. Material: PBMCs. CDR3 coding DNA: TGTGCCAGCACACCAGTCCCTGGGAGTTACAATGAGCAGTTCTTC. It translates to CASTPVPGSYNEQFF.